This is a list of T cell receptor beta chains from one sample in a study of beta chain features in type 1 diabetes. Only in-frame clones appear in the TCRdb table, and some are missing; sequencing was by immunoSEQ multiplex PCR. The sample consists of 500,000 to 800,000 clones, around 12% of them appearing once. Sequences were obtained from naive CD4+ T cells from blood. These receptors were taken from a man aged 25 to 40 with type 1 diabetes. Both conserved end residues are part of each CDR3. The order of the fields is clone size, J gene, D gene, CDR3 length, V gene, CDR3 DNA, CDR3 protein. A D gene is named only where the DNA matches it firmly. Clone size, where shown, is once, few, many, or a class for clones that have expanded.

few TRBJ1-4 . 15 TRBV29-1 TGCAGCGCGAGGGGAGCAGCCGCAACTAATGAAAAACTGTTTTTT CSARGAAATNEKLFF
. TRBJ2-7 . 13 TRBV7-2 TGTGCCAGCAGCCCACGGGGGCAGGAGGAGCAGTACTTC CASSPRGQEEQYF
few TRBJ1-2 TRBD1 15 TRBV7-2 TGTGCCAGCAGCCTTCGGACAGGGACTAACTATGGCTACACCTTC CASSLRTGTNYGYTF
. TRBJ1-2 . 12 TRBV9 TGTGCCAGCAGCGTATACGGTTATGGCTACACCTTC CASSVYGYGYTF
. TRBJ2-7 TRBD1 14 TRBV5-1 TGCGCCAGCAGCTCGGGACAGCCCTCCTACGAGCAGTACTTC CASSSGQPSYEQYF
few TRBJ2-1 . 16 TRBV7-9 TGTGCCAGCAGCGGAAGCGACAGGAGCTCCTACAATGAGCAGTTCTTC CASSGSDRSSYNEQFF
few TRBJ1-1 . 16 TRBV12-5 TGTGCTAGTGGTCCTACCCGGACAGACCTGAACACTGAAGCTTTCTTT CASGPTRTDLNTEAFF
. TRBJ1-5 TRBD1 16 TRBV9 TGTGCCAGCAGCGCCGGGACAGATAATAGCAATCAGCCCCAGCATTTT CASSAGTDNSNQPQHF
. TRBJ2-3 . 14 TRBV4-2 TGTGCCAGCAGCCCGGAAGGCCACACAGATACGCAGTATTTT CASSPEGHTDTQYF
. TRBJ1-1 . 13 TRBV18 TGTGCCAGCTCACGACCCGGGACGCCTGAAGCTTTCTTT CASSRPGTPEAFF
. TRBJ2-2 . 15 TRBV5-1 TGCGCCAGCAGCTTAGCAGGCGCGAACACCGGGGAGCTGTTTTTT CASSLAGANTGELFF
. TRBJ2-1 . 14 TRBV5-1 TGCGCCAGCAGCTTGTTGGACACGAACAATGAGCAGTTCTTC CASSLLDTNNEQFF
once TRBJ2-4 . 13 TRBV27 TGTGCCAGCAGGCAGCAGGGCGGAAACATTCAGTACTTC CASRQQGGNIQYF
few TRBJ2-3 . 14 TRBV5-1 TGCGCCAGCAGTCGGGGGGCGAACACAGATACGCAGTATTTT CASSRGANTDTQYF
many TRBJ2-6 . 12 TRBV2 TGTGCCAGCAGCTCTGGGGCCAACGTCCTGACTTTC CASSSGANVLTF
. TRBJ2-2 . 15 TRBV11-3 TGTGCCAGCAGCCCCGAGGGGCCTCGGGGCGGGGAGCTGTTTTTT CASSPEGPRGGELFF
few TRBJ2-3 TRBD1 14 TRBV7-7 TGTGCCAGCAGCCGGGGACAGTCCACAGATACGCAGTATTTT CASSRGQSTDTQYF
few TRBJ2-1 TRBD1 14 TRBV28 TGTGCCAGCATTCCGGGACAGAGCTACAATGAGCAGTTCTTC CASIPGQSYNEQFF
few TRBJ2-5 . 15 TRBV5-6 TGTGCCAGCAGCTTGGCCGAGGGGCGCCACATGATCCAGTACTTC CASSLAEGRHMIQYF
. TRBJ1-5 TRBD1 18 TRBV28 TGTGCCAGCAGTTCTACTCTACATGGGGACAGTAGCAATCAGCCCCAGCATTTT CASSSTLHGDSSNQPQHF
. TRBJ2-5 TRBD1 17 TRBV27 TGTGCCAGCAGGGGGACAGGGGCGGGGATAGCAGAAGAGACCCAGTACTTC CASRGTGAGIAEETQYF
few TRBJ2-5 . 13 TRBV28 TGTGCCAGCAGTTTAAAGCAGGGCAAGACCCAGTACTTC CASSLKQGKTQYF
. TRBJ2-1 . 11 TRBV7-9 TGTGCCAGCAGCTTAGAGATTGAGCAGTTCTTC CASSLEIEQFF
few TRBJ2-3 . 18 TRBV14 TGTGCCAGCAGCCACCAGGGGACTTCCCAGGGGGGCACAGATACGCAGTATTTT CASSHQGTSQGGTDTQYF
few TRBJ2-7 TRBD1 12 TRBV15 TGTGCCACCAGCTGGACAGGGGGCGAGCAGTACTTC CATSWTGGEQYF
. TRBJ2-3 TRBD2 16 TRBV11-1 TGTGCCAGCAGCTTAGCGGAGACTAGCGGGTCGGATACGCAGTATTTT CASSLAETSGSDTQYF
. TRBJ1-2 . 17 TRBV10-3 TGTGCCATCAGTGAGGGAACTGGCAGTGTGGTTTCTGGAGGCTACACCTTC CAISEGTGSVVSGGYTF
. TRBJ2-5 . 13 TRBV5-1 TGCGCCAGCAGCTTACAGGTCCAAGAGACCCAGTACTTC CASSLQVQETQYF
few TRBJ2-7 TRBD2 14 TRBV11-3 TGTGCCAGCAGCTTAGAGATAGCGGGGTCCGAGCAGTACTTC CASSLEIAGSEQYF
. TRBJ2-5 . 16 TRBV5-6 TGTGCCAGCAGCTTGGTAGGACGGTCTCATGGGGAGACCCAGTACTTC CASSLVGRSHGETQYF
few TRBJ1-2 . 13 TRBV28 TGTGCCAGCAGTTTACTCGCAGACTATGGCTACACCTTC CASSLLADYGYTF
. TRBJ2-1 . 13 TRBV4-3 TGCGCCAGCAGCCAAGATTCAGGGGCTGCCCAGTTCTTC CASSQDSGAAQFF